Given below is one T cell receptor (beta chain) in context. Its specificity is unknown. Being one base from a much bigger clone, this may be a read error. This sample stems from a study of human T cells and chemical hapten exposure. For the study at large: Patch tests containing 0.01% DPC, applied to the upper back, were read at 6 days. Study-wide results and caveats: Counts of TCRs expanded at PT1 correlated positively with patch test score.

Library preparation tagged each individual cDNA molecule with a unique molecular identifier. Each CDR3 protein gets one entry after TCRdb re-called the RACE reads with MiXCR. The repertoire holds roughly 88,000 distinct CDR3 sequences, with around 9.6% as singletons. The CDR3 is made up of 14 amino acids. V dropped 7 bases and J dropped 2 bases, with 15 bases sitting between them. Sample time point: pre-sensitization, week 0. Treatment: therapeutic diphenylcyclopropenone sensitization with weekly scalp DPC. This receptor was taken from a woman between 40 and 50 years old with alopecia areata. Some clones in this sample may be carry-over from other donors' samples. Sequenced material: whole blood, taken in connection with sensitization to the hapten diphenylcyclopropenone (DPC). This chain uses TRBV12-3 or TRBV12-4 with TRBJ2-7, with no clear D. The CDR3 nucleotides read TGTGCCAGCACCTCCGGACCTCCTACCTACGAGCAGTACTTC. The encoded protein is CASTSGPPTYEQYF.